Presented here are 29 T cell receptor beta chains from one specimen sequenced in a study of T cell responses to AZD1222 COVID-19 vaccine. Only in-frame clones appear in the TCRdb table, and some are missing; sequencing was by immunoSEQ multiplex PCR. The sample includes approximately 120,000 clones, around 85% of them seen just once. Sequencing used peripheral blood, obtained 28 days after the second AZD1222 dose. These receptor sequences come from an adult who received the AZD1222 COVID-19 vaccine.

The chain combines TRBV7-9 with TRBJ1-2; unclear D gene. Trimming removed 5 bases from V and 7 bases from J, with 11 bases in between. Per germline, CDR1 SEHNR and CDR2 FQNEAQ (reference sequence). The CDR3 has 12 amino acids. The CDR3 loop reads CASSPLGSGYTF. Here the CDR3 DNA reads TGTGCCAGCAGCCCCTTAGGGAGTGGCTACACCTTC.

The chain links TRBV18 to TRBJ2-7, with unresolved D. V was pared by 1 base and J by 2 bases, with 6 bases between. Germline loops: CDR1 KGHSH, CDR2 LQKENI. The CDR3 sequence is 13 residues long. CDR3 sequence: CASSPQDTYEQYF. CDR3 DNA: TGTGCCAGCTCACCACAGGATACCTACGAGCAGTACTTC.

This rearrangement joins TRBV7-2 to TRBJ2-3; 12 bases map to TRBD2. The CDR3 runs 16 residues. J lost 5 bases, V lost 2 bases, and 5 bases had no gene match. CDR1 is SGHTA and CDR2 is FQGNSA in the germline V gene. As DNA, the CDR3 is TGTGCCAGCAGCTTACTAGCGGGGGGGCCCGTAGATACGCAGTATTTT. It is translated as CASSLLAGGPVDTQYF.

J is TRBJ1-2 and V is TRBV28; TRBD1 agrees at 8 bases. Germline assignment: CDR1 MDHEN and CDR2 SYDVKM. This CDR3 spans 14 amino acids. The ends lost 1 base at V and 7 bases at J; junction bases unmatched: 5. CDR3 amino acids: CASSLSGGKVGYTF. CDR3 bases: TGTGCCAGCAGTTTATCAGGGGGCAAGGTTGGCTACACCTTC.

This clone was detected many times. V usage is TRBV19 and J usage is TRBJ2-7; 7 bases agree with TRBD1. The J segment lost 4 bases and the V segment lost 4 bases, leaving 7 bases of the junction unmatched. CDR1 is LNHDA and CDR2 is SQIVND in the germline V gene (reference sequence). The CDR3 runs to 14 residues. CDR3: CASSTGTEFYEQYF. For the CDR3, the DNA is TGTGCCAGTAGTACGGGGACAGAGTTTTACGAGCAGTACTTC.

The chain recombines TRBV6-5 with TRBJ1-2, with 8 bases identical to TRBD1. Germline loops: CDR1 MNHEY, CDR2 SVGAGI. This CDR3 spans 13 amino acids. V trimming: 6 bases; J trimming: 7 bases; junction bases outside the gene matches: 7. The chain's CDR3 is CASRPTGVRGYTF. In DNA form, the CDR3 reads TGTGCCAGCAGACCGACAGGGGTGCGTGGCTACACCTTC.

CDR3 sequence reads: CASSVRDGSYNEQFF. CDR3 DNA sequence: TGTGCCAGCAGCGTCCGGGACGGCTCCTACAATGAGCAGTTCTTC. The V call is TRBV7-2, the J call TRBJ2-1; D is tentatively TRBD1 or TRBD2 (5 bases each). Germline CDR1 and CDR2: SGHTA and FQGNSA. The V end lost 5 bases, the J end lost 0 bases, and 11 bases lay between the germline ends. The CDR3 has 15 amino acids.

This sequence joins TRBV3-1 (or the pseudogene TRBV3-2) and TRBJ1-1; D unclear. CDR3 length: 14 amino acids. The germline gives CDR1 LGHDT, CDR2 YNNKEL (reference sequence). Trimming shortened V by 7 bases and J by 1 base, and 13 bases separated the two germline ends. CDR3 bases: TGTGCCAGCATCCCGGGATCCTCGAACACTGAAGCTTTCTTT. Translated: CASIPGSSNTEAFF.

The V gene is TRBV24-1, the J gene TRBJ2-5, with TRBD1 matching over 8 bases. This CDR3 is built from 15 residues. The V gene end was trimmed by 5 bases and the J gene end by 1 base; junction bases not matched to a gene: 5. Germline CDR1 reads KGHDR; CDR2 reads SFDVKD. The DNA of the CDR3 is TGTGCCACCAGTGCCGCAGGGGGCCCCCAAGAGACCCAGTACTTC. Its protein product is CATSAAGGPQETQYF.

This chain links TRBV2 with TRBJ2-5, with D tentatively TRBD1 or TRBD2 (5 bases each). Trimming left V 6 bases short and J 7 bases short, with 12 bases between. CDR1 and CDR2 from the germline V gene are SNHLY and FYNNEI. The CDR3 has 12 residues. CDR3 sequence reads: CASRGESGTQYF. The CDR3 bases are TGTGCCAGCAGGGGGGAATCGGGGACCCAGTACTTC.

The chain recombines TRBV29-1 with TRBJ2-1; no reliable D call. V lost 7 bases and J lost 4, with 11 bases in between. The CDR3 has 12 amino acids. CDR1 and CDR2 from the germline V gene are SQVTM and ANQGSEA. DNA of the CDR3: TGCAGCGCGGAAGAAACTTACAATGAGCAGTTCTTC. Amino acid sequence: CSAEETYNEQFF.

CDR3 sequence reads: CASSFNQGGSENYGYTF. The CDR3 DNA is TGTGCCAGCAGCTTTAATCAGGGAGGGAGTGAGAACTATGGCTACACCTTC. This sequence joins TRBV5-4 and TRBJ1-2; a possible D gene is TRBD1 (5 bases). The germline gives CDR1 SGHNT, CDR2 YYREEE (reference sequence). Trimming left V 2 bases short and J 2 bases short, with 19 bases between. The CDR3 extends over 17 amino acids.

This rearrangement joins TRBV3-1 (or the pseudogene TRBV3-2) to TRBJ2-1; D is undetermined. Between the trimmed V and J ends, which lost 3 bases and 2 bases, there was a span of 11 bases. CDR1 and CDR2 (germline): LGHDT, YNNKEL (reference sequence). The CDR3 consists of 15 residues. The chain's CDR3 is CASSQRTVAYNEQFF. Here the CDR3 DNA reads TGTGCCAGCAGCCAGAGGACGGTAGCCTACAATGAGCAGTTCTTC.

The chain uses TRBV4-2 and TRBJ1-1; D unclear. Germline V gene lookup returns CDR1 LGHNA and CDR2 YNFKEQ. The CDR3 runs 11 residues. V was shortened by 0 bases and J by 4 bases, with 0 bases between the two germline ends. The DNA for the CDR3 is TGTGCCAGCAGCCAAGACACTGAAGCTTTCTTT. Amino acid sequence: CASSQDTEAFF.

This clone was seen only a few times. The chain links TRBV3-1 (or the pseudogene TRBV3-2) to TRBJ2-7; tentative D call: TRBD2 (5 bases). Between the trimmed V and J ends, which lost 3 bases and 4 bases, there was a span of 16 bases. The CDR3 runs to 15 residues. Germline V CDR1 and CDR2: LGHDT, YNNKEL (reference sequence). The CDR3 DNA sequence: TGTGCCAGCAGCCACACCCTAACTAGGCGGTACGAGCAGTACTTC. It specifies CASSHTLTRRYEQYF.

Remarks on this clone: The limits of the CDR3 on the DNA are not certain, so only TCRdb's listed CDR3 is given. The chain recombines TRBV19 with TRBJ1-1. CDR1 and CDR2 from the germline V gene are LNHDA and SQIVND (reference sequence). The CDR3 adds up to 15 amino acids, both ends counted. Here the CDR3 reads CASTSGLLGNTEAFF.

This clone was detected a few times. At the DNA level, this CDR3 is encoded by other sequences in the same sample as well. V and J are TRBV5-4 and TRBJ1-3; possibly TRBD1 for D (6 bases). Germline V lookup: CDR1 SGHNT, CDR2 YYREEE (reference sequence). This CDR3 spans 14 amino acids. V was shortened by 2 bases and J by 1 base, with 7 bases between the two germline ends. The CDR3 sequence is CASSLQGSGNTIYF. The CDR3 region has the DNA TGTGCCAGCAGCTTACAGGGATCTGGAAACACCATATATTTT.

The CDR3 spells CASSLAGVNEKLFF. The DNA for the CDR3 is TGCGCCAGCAGCTTGGCAGGGGTTAATGAAAAACTGTTTTTT. The chain links TRBV5-1 to TRBJ1-4; D possibly corresponds to TRBD1 (6 bases). This CDR3 is 14 amino acids long. In germline, CDR1 is SGHRS, CDR2 YFSETQ. Trimming left V 0 bases short and J 4 bases short, with 7 bases between.

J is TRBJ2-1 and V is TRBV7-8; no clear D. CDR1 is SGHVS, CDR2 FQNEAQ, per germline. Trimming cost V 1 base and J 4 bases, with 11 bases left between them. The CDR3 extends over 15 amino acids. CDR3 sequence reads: CASSLDSPIYNEQFF. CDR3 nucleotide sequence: TGTGCCAGCAGCTTAGACAGCCCTATATACAATGAGCAGTTCTTC.

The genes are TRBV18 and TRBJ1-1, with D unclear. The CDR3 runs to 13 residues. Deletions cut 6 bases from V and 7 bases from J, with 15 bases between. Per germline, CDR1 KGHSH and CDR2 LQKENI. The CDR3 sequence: CASSRTEEGEAFF. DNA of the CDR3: TGTGCCAGCTCTAGGACGGAGGAGGGTGAAGCTTTCTTT.

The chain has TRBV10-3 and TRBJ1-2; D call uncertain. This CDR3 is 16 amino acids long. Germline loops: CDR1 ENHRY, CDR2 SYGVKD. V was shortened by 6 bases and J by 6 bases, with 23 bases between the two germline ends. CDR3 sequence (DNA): TGTGCCATCAGGGCGCCAGGCCGGGGATTAAGCGATGGCTACACCTTC. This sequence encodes CAIRAPGRGLSDGYTF.

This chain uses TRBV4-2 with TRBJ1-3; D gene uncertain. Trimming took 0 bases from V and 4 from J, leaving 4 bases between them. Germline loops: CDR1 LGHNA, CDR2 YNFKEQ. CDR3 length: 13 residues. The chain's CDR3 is CASSQDRGNTIYF. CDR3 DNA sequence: TGTGCCAGCAGCCAAGACAGGGGAAACACCATATATTTT.

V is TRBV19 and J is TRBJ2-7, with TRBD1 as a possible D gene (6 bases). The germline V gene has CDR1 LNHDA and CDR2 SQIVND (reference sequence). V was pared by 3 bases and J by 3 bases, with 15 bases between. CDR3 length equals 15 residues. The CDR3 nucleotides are TGTGCCAGTAGTATTTTCGGAGGACAGATCTACGAGCAGTACTTC. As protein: CASSIFGGQIYEQYF.

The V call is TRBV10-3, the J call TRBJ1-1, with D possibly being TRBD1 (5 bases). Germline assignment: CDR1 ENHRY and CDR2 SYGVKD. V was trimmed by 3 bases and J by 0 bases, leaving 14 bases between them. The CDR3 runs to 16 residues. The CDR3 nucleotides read TGTGCCATCAGTGAAGGGGCGGCGTACCTGAACACTGAAGCTTTCTTT. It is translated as CAISEGAAYLNTEAFF.

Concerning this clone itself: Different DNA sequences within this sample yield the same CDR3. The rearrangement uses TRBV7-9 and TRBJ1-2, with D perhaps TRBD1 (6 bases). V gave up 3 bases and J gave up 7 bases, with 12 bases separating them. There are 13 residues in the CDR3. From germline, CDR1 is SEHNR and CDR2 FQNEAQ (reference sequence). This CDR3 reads CASSLAGAGGYTF. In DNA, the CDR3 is TGTGCCAGCAGCTTGGCAGGGGCGGGTGGCTACACCTTC.

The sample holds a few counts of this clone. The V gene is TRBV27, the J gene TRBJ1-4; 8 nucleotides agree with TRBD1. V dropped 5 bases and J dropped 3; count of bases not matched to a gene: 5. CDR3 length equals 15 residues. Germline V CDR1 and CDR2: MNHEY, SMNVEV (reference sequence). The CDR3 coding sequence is TGTGCCAGCAGTCCCCAGGGGGCGCCTAATGAAAAACTGTTTTTT. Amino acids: CASSPQGAPNEKLFF.

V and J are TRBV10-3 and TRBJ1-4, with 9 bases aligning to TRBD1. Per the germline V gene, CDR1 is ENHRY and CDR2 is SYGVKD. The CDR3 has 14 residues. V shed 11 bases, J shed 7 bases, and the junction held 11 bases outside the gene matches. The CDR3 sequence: CASRTTGGREKLFF. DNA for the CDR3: TGTGCCTCCCGAACGACAGGGGGACGTGAAAAACTGTTTTTT.

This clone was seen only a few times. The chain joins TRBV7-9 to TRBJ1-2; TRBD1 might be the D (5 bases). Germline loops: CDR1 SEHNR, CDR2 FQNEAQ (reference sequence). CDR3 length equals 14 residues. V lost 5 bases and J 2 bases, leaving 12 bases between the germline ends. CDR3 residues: CASSPGSGNYGYTF. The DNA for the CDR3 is TGTGCCAGCAGCCCTGGTTCAGGGAACTATGGCTACACCTTC.

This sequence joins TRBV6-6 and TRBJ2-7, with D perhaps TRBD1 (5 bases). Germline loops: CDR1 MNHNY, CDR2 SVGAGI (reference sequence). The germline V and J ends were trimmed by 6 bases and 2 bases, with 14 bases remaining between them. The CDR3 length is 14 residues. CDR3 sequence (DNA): TGTGCCAGCAGCCCCAGGGTTCCAGCCTACGAGCAGTACTTC. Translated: CASSPRVPAYEQYF.